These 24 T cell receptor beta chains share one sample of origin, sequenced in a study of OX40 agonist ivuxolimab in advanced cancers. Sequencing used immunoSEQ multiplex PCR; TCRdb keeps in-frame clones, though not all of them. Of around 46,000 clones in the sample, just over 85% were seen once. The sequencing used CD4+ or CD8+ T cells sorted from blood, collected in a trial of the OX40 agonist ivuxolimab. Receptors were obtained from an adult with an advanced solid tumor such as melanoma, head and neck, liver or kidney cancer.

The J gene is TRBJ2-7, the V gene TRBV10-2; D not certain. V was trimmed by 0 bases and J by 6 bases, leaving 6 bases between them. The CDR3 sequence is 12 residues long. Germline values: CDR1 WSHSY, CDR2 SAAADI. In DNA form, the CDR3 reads TGCGCCAGCAGTGAGTCGACCCGCGAGCAGTACTTC. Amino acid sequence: CASSESTREQYF.

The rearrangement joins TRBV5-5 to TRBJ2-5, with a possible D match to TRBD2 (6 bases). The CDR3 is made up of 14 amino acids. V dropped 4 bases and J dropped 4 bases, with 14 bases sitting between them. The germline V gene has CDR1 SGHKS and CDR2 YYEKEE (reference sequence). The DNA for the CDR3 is TGTGCCAGCAGCGCTTTCGGAGGGGCAGAGACCCAGTACTTC. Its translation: CASSAFGGAETQYF.

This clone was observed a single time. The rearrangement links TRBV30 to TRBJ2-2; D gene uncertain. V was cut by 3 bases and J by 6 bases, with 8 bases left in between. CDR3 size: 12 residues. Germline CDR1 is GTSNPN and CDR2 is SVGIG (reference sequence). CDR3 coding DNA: TGTGCCTGGAGCCGGGTTGCCGGGGAGCTGTTTTTT. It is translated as CAWSRVAGELFF.

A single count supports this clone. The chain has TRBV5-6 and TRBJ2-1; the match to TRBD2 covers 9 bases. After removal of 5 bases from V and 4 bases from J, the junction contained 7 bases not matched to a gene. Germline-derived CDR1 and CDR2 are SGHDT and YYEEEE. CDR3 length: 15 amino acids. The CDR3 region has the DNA TGTGCCAGCAGTATAGCGGGAGCAGGATACAATGAGCAGTTCTTC. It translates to CASSIAGAGYNEQFF. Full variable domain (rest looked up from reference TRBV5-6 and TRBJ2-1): DAGVTQSPTHLIKTRGQQVTLRCSPKSGHDTVSWYQQALGQGPQFIFQYYEEEERQRGNFPDRFSGHQFPNYSSELNVNALLLGDSALYLCASSIAGAGYNEQFFGPGTRLTVL.

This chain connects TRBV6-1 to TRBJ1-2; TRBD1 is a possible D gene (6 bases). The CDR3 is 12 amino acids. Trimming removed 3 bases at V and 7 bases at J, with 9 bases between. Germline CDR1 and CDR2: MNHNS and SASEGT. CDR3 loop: CASSEVQGGYTF. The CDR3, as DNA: TGTGCCAGCAGTGAGGTACAGGGTGGCTACACCTTC.

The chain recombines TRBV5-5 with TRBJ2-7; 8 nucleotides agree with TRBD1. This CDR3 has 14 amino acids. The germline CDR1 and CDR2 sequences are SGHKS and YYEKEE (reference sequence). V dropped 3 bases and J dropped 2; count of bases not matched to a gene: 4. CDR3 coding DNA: TGTGCCAGCAGCTGGACAGGGTACCCCTACGAGCAGTACTTC. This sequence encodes CASSWTGYPYEQYF.

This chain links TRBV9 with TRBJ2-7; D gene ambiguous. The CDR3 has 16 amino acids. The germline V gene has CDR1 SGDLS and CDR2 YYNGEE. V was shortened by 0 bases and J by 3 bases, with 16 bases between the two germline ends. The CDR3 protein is CASSVADSPPFYEQYF. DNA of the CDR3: TGTGCCAGCAGCGTAGCCGACTCTCCTCCCTTCTACGAGCAGTACTTC.

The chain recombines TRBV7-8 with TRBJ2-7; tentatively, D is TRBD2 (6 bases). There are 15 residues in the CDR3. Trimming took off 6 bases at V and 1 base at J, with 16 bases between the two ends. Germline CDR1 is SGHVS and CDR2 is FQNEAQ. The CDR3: CASSLTGTASYEQYF. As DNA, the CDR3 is TGTGCCAGCAGTTTAACCGGGACTGCATCCTACGAGCAGTACTTC.

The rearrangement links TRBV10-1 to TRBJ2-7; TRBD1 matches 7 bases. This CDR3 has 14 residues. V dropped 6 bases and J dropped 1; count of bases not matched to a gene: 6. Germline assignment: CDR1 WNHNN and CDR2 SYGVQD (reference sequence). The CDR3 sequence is CASSPTGSSYEQYF. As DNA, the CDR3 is TGCGCCAGCAGCCCGACAGGGTCTTCCTACGAGCAGTACTTC.

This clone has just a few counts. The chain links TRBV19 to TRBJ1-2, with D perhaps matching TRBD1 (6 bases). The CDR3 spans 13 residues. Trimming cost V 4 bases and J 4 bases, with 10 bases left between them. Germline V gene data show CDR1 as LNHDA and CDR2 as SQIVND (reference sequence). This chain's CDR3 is CASSTDSVYGYTF. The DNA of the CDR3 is TGTGCCAGTAGTACGGACAGCGTCTATGGCTACACCTTC. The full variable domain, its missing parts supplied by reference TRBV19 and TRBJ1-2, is DGGITQSPKYLFRKEGQNVTLSCEQNLNHDAMYWYRQDPGQGLRLIYYSQIVNDFQKGDIAEGYSVSREKKESFPLTVTSAQKNPTAFYLCASSTDSVYGYTFGSGTRLTVV.

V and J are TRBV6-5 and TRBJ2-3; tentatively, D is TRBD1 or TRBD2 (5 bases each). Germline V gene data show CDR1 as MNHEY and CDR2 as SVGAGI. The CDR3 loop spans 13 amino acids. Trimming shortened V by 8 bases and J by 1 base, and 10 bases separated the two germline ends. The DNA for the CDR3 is TGTGCCAGCGGGACGTCGGGCACAGATACGCAGTATTTT. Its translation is CASGTSGTDTQYF.

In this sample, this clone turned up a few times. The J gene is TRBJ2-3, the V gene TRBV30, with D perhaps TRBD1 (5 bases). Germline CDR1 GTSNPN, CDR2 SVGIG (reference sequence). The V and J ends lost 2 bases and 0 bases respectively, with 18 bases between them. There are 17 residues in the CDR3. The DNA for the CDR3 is TGTGCCTGGAGTAGGGGCTACTCTGTCTCTAGCACAGATACGCAGTATTTT. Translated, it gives CAWSRGYSVSSTDTQYF.

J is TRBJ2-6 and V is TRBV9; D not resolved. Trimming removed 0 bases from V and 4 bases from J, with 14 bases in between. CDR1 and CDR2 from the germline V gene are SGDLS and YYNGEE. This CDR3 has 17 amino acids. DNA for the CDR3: TGTGCCAGCAGCGTAGATGGGCGTACTCCCGGGGCCAACGTCCTGACTTTC. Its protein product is CASSVDGRTPGANVLTF.

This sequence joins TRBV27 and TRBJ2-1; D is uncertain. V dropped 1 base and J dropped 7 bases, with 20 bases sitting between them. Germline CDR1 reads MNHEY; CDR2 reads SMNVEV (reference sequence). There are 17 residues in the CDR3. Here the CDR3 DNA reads TGTGCCAGCAGTTTATTTGTTACGGGCAGTGGTAGGAATGAGCAGTTCTTC. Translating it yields CASSLFVTGSGRNEQFF.

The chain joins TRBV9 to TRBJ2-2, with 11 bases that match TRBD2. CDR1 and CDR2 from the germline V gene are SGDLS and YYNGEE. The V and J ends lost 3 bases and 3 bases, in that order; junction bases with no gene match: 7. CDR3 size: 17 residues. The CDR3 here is CASSANLAGGHTGELFF. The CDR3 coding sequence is TGTGCCAGCAGCGCGAACCTAGCGGGAGGTCACACCGGGGAGCTGTTTTTT.

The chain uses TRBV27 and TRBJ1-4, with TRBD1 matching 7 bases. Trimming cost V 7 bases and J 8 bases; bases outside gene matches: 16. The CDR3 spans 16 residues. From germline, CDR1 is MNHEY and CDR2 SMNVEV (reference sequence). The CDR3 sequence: CASTADTTGDREKLFF. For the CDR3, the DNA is TGTGCCAGCACCGCGGACACAACAGGGGATCGAGAAAAACTGTTTTTT. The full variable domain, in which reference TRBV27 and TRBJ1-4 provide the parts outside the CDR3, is EAQVTQNPRYLITVTGKKLTVTCSQNMNHEYMSWYRQDPGLGLRQIYYSMNVEVTDKGDVPEGYKVSRKEKRNFPLILESPSPNQTSLYFCASTADTTGDREKLFFGSGTQLSVL.

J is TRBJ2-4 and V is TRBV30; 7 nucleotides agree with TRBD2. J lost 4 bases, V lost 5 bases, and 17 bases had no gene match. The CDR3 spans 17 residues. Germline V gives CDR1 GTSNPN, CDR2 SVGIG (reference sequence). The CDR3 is CAWSDPLGRAAKNIQYF. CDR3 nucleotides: TGTGCCTGGTCAGACCCACTAGGGAGGGCAGCAAAAAACATTCAGTACTTC.

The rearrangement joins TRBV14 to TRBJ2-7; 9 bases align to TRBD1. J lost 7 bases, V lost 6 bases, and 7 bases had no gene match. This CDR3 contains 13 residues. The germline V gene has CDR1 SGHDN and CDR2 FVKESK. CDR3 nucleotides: TGTGCCAGCAGACGGGGGACAGGGCGTGAGCAGTACTTC. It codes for CASRRGTGREQYF.

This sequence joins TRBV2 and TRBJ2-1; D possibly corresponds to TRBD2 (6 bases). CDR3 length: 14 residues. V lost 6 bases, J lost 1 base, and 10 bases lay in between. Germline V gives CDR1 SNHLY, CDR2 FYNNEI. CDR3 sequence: CASRRTTSYNEQFF. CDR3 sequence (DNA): TGTGCCAGCAGAAGGACTACATCCTACAATGAGCAGTTCTTC.

The CDR3 loop is CASSPGTKLGSYEQYF. CDR3 in DNA: TGCGCCAGCAGCCCCGGGACCAAACTGGGCTCCTACGAGCAGTACTTC. The chain combines TRBV5-1 with TRBJ2-7; D is perhaps TRBD1 or TRBD2 (5 bases each). Germline CDR1 and CDR2: SGHRS and YFSETQ. This CDR3 is 16 amino acids long. Trimming left V 4 bases short and J 0 bases short, with 17 bases between.

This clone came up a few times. This CDR3 reads CASSLSGGGSYEQYF. CDR3 sequence (DNA): TGTGCCAGCAGCCTCTCAGGGGGAGGTTCCTACGAGCAGTACTTC. The chain joins TRBV7-9 to TRBJ2-7; possibly TRBD1 for D (7 bases). Germline V gives CDR1 SEHNR, CDR2 FQNEAQ (reference sequence). V lost 5 bases, J lost 1 base, and 15 bases lay in between. This CDR3 contains 15 residues.

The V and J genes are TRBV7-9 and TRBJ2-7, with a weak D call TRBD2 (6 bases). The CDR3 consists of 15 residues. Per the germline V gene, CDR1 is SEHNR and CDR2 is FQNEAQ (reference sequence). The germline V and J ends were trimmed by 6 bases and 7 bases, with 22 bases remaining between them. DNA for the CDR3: TGTGCCAGCAGAGGTGACGGGGGTCGGTTTTGGGAGCAGTACTTC. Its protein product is CASRGDGGRFWEQYF.

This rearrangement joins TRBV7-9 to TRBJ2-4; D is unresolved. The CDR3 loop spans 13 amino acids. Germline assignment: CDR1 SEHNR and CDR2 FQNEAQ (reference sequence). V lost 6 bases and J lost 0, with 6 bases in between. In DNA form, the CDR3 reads TGTGCCAGCAGTCACACAGCCAAAAACATTCAGTACTTC. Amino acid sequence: CASSHTAKNIQYF.

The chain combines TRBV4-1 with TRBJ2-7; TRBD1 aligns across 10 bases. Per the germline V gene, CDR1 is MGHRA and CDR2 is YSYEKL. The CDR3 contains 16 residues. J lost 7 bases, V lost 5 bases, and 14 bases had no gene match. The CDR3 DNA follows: TGCGCCAGCAGCTCCGGACAGGGGGTTGATGCTCGGGAGCAGTACTTC. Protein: CASSSGQGVDAREQYF.